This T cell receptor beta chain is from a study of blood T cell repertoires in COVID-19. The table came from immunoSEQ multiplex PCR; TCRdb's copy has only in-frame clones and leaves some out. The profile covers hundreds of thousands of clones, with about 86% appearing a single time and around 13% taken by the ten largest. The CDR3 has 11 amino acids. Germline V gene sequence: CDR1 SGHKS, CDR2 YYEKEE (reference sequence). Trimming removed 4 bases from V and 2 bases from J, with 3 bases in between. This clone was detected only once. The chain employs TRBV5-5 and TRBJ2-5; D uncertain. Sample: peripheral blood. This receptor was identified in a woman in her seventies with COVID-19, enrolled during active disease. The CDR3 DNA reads TGTGCCAGCAGCCCGCAAGAGACCCAGTACTTC. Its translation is CASSPQETQYF.